This TCR beta chain derives from a study of cytomegalovirus exposure and HLA in healthy donors. For this clone: Its matching antigen is unknown.

Study outcomes and limitations: The listing of 150 to 200 TCR beta chains classed them as cytomegalovirus-associated.

CDR3 size: 16 residues. The germline CDR1 and CDR2 sequences are SGHNT and YYREEE (reference sequence). Trimming took off 1 base at V and 5 bases at J, with 18 bases between the two ends. The primer mix had 60 Vbeta and 13 Jbeta primers. Sequenced by immunoSEQ multiplex PCR; TCRdb stores in-frame clones only, minus some. Here the sample spans 150,000 to 200,000 clones, more than 60% being singletons. This clonotype originated in a middle-aged woman in good health and CMV-seropositive. The chain has TRBV5-4 and TRBJ1-2, with D possibly TRBD1 on 5 matching bases. The sequencing sample was made of PBMCs. In DNA form, the CDR3 reads TGTGCCAGCAGCTTGCCTTTGCAGGGAGGCCGATATGGCTACACCTTC. It translates to CASSLPLQGGRYGYTF.